This T cell receptor (beta chain) was identified during a study of beta chain features in type 1 diabetes. The study, taken as a whole, reports: Insertions at VDJ junctions were less frequent in type 1 diabetes patients. These patients also deleted more nucleotides at the same junctions.

Averaging roughly 100 mL, one heparinised blood draw was given by each donor. Cell sorting via CD45RO/CCR7/CD25/CD127/CD95/CD27 was performed to obtain CD4+ naive, central memory, regulatory and stem cell-like memory cells. Purities in excess of 95% were seen in all sorted populations. The study reverse transcribed the entire isolated RNA, so it sequenced expressed TCRB transcripts. The assay was immunoSEQ multiplex PCR, and TCRdb's table has in-frame clones only and misses some. The table has around 250,000 clones, 13% to 15% seen once. A remark on this clone: Antigen unknown.

Between the trimmed V and J ends, which lost 5 bases and 0 bases, there was a span of 23 bases. The CDR3 length is 19 residues. CDR1 SEHNR and CDR2 FQNEAQ come from the germline V gene (reference sequence). The rearrangement uses TRBV7-9 and TRBJ2-4; D is perhaps TRBD1 (6 bases). The clonotype originates from a woman aged 40 to 50 in good health. Sequenced sample: naive CD4+ T cells from blood. The CDR3 region has the DNA TGTGCCAGCAGCCCACCGGGCAGGGGACACCTAATAGCCAAAAACATTCAGTACTTC. Translation: CASSPPGRGHLIAKNIQYF.